This T cell receptor (beta chain) was obtained from a study of blood T cell repertoires in COVID-19. The repertoire was sequenced with immunoSEQ multiplex PCR; TCRdb's copy has only in-frame clones and lacks some. This sample has about 160,000 clones, with around 90% found just once. The origin of this receptor is a man aged 55 to 70 with COVID-19, enrolled during active disease. Material: peripheral blood.

The CDR3 sequence is CASSSASGSGNTIYF. Here the CDR3 DNA reads TGTGCCAGCAGCTCCGCCTCGGGCTCTGGAAACACCATATATTTT. The chain links TRBV7-9 to TRBJ1-3, with D unclear. From germline, CDR1 is SEHNR and CDR2 FQNEAQ (reference sequence). Trimming shortened V by 4 bases and J by 0 bases, and 10 bases separated the two germline ends. The length of the CDR3 is 15 residues.